Listed below are T cell receptor beta chains from one sample, sequenced in a study of Graves' ophthalmopathy and Graves' hyperthyroidism. TCRdb reprocessed the multiplex PCR reads with MiXCR, giving one entry per CDR3 protein. The sample lists more than 1,000,000 distinct CDR3 sequences; roughly 35% were seen once. The specimen sequenced was peripheral blood or thyroid tissue (not recorded which). These TCRs come from an adult man with Graves' hyperthyroidism. CDR3s include the opening cysteine and the closing phenylalanine or tryptophan. The order of the fields is V gene, CDR3 protein.

TRBV29-1	CSVEDRGSSYEQYF
TRBV10-3	CASSEPPGGSEKLFF
TRBV2	CASREGGYGYTF
TRBV14	CASSQVGGVSTGELFF
TRBV7-2	CASSKTGYEQYF
TRBV20-1	CSASSATGTAYEQYF
TRBV12-3/TRBV12-4	CASNALSNTGELFF
TRBV20-1	CSARKNRGLNTEAFF
TRBV5-5	CASSLAILSGNTIYF
TRBV3-1	CASSQDPPDSGNTIYF
TRBV5-1	CASSLGQWTDEAFF
TRBV9	CASSLDKRHPGYEQYF
TRBV10-2	CASSEYGHSQPQHF
TRBV2	CASSGGLAGGQYF
TRBV5-1	CANSLGQSYEQYF
TRBV20-1	CSTGRENQPQHF
TRBV27	CASRRGQINTEAFF
TRBV20-1	CSAASGGATGELFF
TRBV15	CATMSKGGFGNTIYF
TRBV2	CASAVSDNTEAFF
TRBV5-1	CASSAGDRSSGNTIYF
TRBV7-3	CASSQDRRAASTGELFF
TRBV14	CASSAGTEIQETQYF
TRBV12-3/TRBV12-4	CASSLGVLVGNQPQHF
TRBV12-3/TRBV12-4	CASTLQGGASPLHF
TRBV10-3	CASTDKVWQGETYEQYF
TRBV30	CAWSVGARSYGYTF
TRBV9	CASSATSGGRSQYF
TRBV9	CASGQGYGNTIYF
TRBV20-1	CSASGGLKDSPLHF
TRBV6-2/TRBV6-3	CASSYVVSAEAFF
TRBV2	CASRPQGRGNQPQHF
TRBV6-2/TRBV6-3	CASSLTSGTAASGYTF
TRBV12-3/TRBV12-4	CASTQGAGGQPQHF
TRBV7-9	CASSYSGVSYEQYF